This T cell receptor (beta chain) was recorded in a study of T cells after yellow fever vaccination (dated by TCRdb to between 2017 and 2020). Concerning the study at large: Libraries from fractions with low cell numbers were prepared with the SMART-Seq v4 Ultra Low Input RNA kit. To track T-cell clones before and after primary and booster YFV17D yellow fever vaccination, bulk TCR alpha and beta repertoires were sequenced longitudinally. Two healthy male donors made up the cohort, one aged 18 to 30 years and the other aged 30 to 40 years. Blood was collected at multiple timepoints before and after primary and secondary immunization, and bulk PBMC replicates and cell subsets were isolated. Here is what the overall study found, with its caveats: Only a couple of donors were included in the study, so the extent to which the findings can be generalized is limited. Computational filtering was needed because FACS-sorted repertoires could contain abundant contaminating clonotypes from the bulk population. Most clones expanded after primary vaccination (about 96% of CD4 and around 88% of CD8) were re-detected after the booster, suggesting that broad memory maintenance occurred. Compared with the primary T-cell response, the secondary T-cell response was faster but weaker, reaching its peak on day 5 rather than on day 15. A small share of clonotypes occurred in both CD4 and CD8 compartments, likely arising from convergent recombination.

Taken from cysteine to phenylalanine, the CDR3 has 14 residues. Solely the CDR3 DNA is kept, with 42 bases framed from the first base. For CDR1 and CDR2, the germline V gene (reference sequence) lists DFQATT and SNEGSKA. Compared with germline, V lacks 3 bases and J lacks 0 bases; bases without a gene match: 4. Taken with the paper, the label for treatment or condition translates to: live attenuated yellow fever vaccine strain. A standard Ficoll-Paque protocol was used to isolate PBMCs from peripheral blood. CD4 and CD8 T-cell fractions were isolated with Dynabeads CD4 and CD8 positive selection kits. RNA was extracted with TriZol from bulk PBMCs, CD4 and CD8 fractions, and dextramer-positive and dextramer-negative fractions. TCR cDNA was made using 5'RACE template switching, a step that added a universal primer site and unique molecular identifiers. Priming for cDNA synthesis came from both the TCR alpha and TCR beta constant segments. Library amplification involved two PCR steps, and the second step added sample barcodes and sequencing adapters. Libraries were sequenced on Illumina HiSeq 2500 (2x100 bp) or NovaSeq (2x150 bp). Per the authors' processing: Demultiplexing of reads and collapsing into UMI consensus sequences were performed with MIGEC, and V(D)J alignment was carried out with MiXCR. Vaccine-responding clonotypes were defined with edgeR using replicate PBMC samples, requiring FDR below 0.01 and a log2 fold change above 5 up to day 15. CD4 or CD8 identity was assigned to each bulk clonotype according to whether the clonotype was present at higher abundance in the sequenced CD4 repertoire or the sequenced CD8 repertoire. TCRdb reworked the public reads: Q25 trimming with fastp, MiXCR clone assembly, productive beta chains retained. Merged by CDR3 protein, the rows form single entries marked with the most common genes and DNA. The V and J calls and clone size come from TCRdb's table, not from the authors' own analysis. This sample has a few hundred thousand distinct CDR3 sequences in its table, and less than 9% of those were observed once. The ten largest clones add up to roughly 0.93% of the sample.

With regard to this clonotype: Its antigen is unknown. The sample holds no much larger clone one base away, and base qualities are not on file.

The source is a man aged 30 to 39 who received the YFV17D yellow fever vaccine. Sample: CD4+ T cells sorted from PBMCs, taken 15 days after the yellow fever booster vaccination. The chain uses TRBV20-1 and TRBJ1-1, and TRBD1 matches 7 of the central bases. The nucleotide sequence reads as follows: TGCAGTGCTAGTCAGGGGGGAATGAACACTGAAGCTTTCTTT. It is translated as CSASQGGMNTEAFF.